Sequencing of this T cell receptor beta chain was carried out in a study of T cell repertoires in cytomegalovirus infection. Study summary: CMV infection together with matching HLA type was indicated by public TCR beta signatures. Study results and limitations: Summed public TCR beta family frequency identified CMV carriers bearing the relevant HLA. HLA-C-restricted TCR beta clonotypes specific for CMV led the ex vivo response.

In TCRdb, the reads were re-called with MiXCR into one record per CDR3 protein. The profile shows 97,000 or so distinct CDR3 sequences, approximately 17% of them singletons. Trimming removed 5 bases from V and 3 bases from J, with 8 bases in between. This CDR3 has 12 amino acids. Looked up from germline, CDR1 is SGHTA and CDR2 is FQGNSA. The table lists this clonotype with many counts. The antigen remains undetermined. Sequenced input: PBMCs. The clonotype comes from a human donor in good health (CMV status not recorded). Some clones in this sample may be carry-over from other donors' samples. The V gene is TRBV7-2, the J gene TRBJ2-7; no clear D gene. Written as DNA, the CDR3 is TGTGCCAGCAGCCCAAATAACTACGAGCAGTACTTC. Residues: CASSPNNYEQYF.